The present TCR beta chain was sequenced within a study of response to subunit inactivated influenza vaccine. TCRdb analysed the RT-PCR reads with MiXCR anew, one entry per CDR3 protein. The table lists 300,000 to 350,000 distinct CDR3 sequences, 22% of them singletons, with about 9.3% in the top ten. Study-wide points: Seasonal influenza vaccination, on each occasion, was suggested by the authors to recruit few new T cells.

This clonotype showed up just a few times. Its cognate antigen is unknown. Germline V gene data show CDR1 as LNHNV and CDR2 as YYDKDF (reference sequence). CDR3 length equals 15 residues. V was clipped by 0 bases and J by 4 bases, with 12 bases between them. J is TRBJ1-2 and V is TRBV15; D may be TRBD1 (6 bases). The sequence was collected from a man aged 50-75 years who received an inactivated influenza vaccine. The sequenced sample was PBMCs from blood, obtained about 20 months after vaccination. The CDR3 reads CATSRDRGRGYGYTF. CDR3 DNA: TGTGCCACCAGCAGAGATCGGGGCAGGGGCTATGGCTACACCTTC.